This is a list of T cell receptor beta chains from one sample in a study of OX40 agonist ivuxolimab in advanced cancers. Clones were sequenced by immunoSEQ multiplex PCR, and TCRdb holds only the in-frame ones, with some missing. This table has tens of thousands of clones, 85% to 95% appearing once. Sequenced material: CD4+ or CD8+ T cells sorted from blood, taken in a trial of the OX40 agonist ivuxolimab. These receptors were obtained from an adult with an advanced solid tumor such as melanoma, head and neck, liver or kidney cancer. CDR3s include the opening cysteine and the closing phenylalanine or tryptophan. A D gene is named only where the DNA matches it firmly. Only part of the rows carry a size: once, few, many, or a class if the clone is expanded.

TRBV18	TRBD2	NA	TRBJ2-5	TGTGCCAGCTCATCCTTAGCGGGGGCCCAAGAGACCCAGTACTTC	CASSSLAGAQETQYF
TRBV6-5	NA	NA	TRBJ2-3	TGTGCCAGCAGTTACAGGTTTTCCGGGGCGGCAGATACGCAGTATTTT	CASSYRFSGAADTQYF
TRBV7-9	NA	NA	TRBJ1-5	TGTGCCAGCAGCGCCTGGGGGAGCAATCAGCCCCAGCATTTT	CASSAWGSNQPQHF
TRBV7-2	NA	NA	TRBJ1-2	TGTGCCAGCAGCCAGGACAGCTTCTATGGCTACACCTTC	CASSQDSFYGYTF
TRBV30	NA	NA	TRBJ1-1	TGTGCCTGGAGAAGCGGGCAGGGGAACACTGAAGCTTTCTTT	CAWRSGQGNTEAFF
TRBV18	NA	NA	TRBJ2-5	TGTGCCAGCTCACCACCGGGCCTAGAGACCCAGTACTTC	CASSPPGLETQYF
TRBV6-6	NA	NA	TRBJ2-1	TGTGCCAGCAGATCAGGGGGGTTGGCCTACAATGGGCAGTTCTTC	CASRSGGLAYNGQFF
TRBV30	NA	NA	TRBJ2-5	TGTGCCTGGAGTGGGGGACGCGAATCACAAGAGACCCAGTACTTC	CAWSGGRESQETQYF
TRBV30	NA	NA	TRBJ1-2	TGTGCCTGGACCACAACGGGAGGGGGACCCTATGGCTACACCTTC	CAWTTTGGGPYGYTF
TRBV15	NA	NA	TRBJ1-5	TGTGCCACCAGGGGTCGCCAGGGAAGCAATCAGCCCCAGCATTTT	CATRGRQGSNQPQHF
TRBV2	TRBD1	NA	TRBJ2-7	TGTGCCAGCTACAGGGGCTACGAGCAGTACTTC	CASYRGYEQYF
TRBV28	TRBD1	NA	TRBJ2-7	TGTGCCAGCAGTTCCCGGACAGGGGGTAGAATCTACGAGCAGTACTTC	CASSSRTGGRIYEQYF
TRBV7-2	NA	once	TRBJ2-3	TGTGCCAGCAGCTTAGGGCTAGCGTCCCTGAATACGCAGTATTTT	CASSLGLASLNTQYF
TRBV28	NA	NA	TRBJ1-2	TGTGCCAGCAGGTACAGGGAATATGGCTACACCTTC	CASRYREYGYTF
TRBV5-1	TRBD1	NA	TRBJ2-7	TGCGCCAGCAGCTTGGGGACAGGGGGGTACGAGCAGTACTTC	CASSLGTGGYEQYF
TRBV9	NA	once	TRBJ1-4	TGTGCCAGCAGCGTAGGATTGGGAGGGGGGGCTACGGAAAAACTGTTTTTT	CASSVGLGGGATEKLFF
TRBV29-1	TRBD1	NA	TRBJ1-2	TGCAGCGTTGATAGAGACAGGGGGTATAACTATGGCTACACCTTC	CSVDRDRGYNYGYTF
TRBV28	TRBD2	NA	TRBJ2-7	TGTGCCAGCAGTTTAGGACTAGTAGGCATTTACGAGCAGTACTTC	CASSLGLVGIYEQYF
TRBV5-6	NA	NA	TRBJ2-7	TGTGCCAGCAGCTTGGCGGCAGGAGGGCAGTACTTC	CASSLAAGGQYF
TRBV7-2	TRBD2	NA	TRBJ2-7	TGTGCCAGCAGCCCGGGAGGGACTATCCCCTACGAGCAGTACTTC	CASSPGGTIPYEQYF
TRBV28	TRBD1	NA	TRBJ1-4	TGTGCCAGCAGCCCCACAGGGGTTAATAATGAAAAACTGTTTTTT	CASSPTGVNNEKLFF
TRBV28	NA	NA	TRBJ2-7	TGTGCCAGCAGTTTAGGAGGTGAGTCAGGGAGGTCCTACGAGCAGTACTTC	CASSLGGESGRSYEQYF
TRBV2	NA	few	TRBJ1-6	TGTGCCAGCAAGTTCGATAGAGGATCACCCCTCCACTTT	CASKFDRGSPLHF
TRBV5-1	NA	NA	TRBJ1-2	TGCGCCAGCAGCTTGGACCCGGGTGCGGGAGGCTACACCTTC	CASSLDPGAGGYTF
TRBV5-1	TRBD1	once	TRBJ2-2	TGCGCCAGCAGCCGCCGGGCAGGGGGTTCCGGGGAGCTGTTTTTT	CASSRRAGGSGELFF